What follows are 14 T cell receptor beta chains derived from one specimen sequenced in a study of long-term antiretroviral therapy in people with HIV. Survey level was the resolution at which the v3.0 immunoSEQ assay ran. Assay: immunoSEQ multiplex PCR; the TCRdb copy retains only in-frame clones and omits some. The sample lists some 16,000 clones; 70% to 80% were seen once. Sequences were derived from unsorted PBMCs, sampled 2.1 years after starting antiretroviral therapy. Every receptor here comes from a man aged 35-49 years with HIV.

The CDR3 region is CASSPGGPSTDTQYF. The CDR3 bases are TGTGCCAGCTCACCAGGCGGCCCTAGCACAGATACGCAGTATTTT. This chain uses TRBV18 with TRBJ2-3, with no clear D. Germline V gene data show CDR1 as KGHSH and CDR2 as LQKENI. The CDR3 totals 15 residues. The ends were cut back, 2 bases at V and 0 bases at J, with 9 bases in the middle.

This clone was picked up a small number of times. J is TRBJ2-2 and V is TRBV7-9; no clear D. CDR1 and CDR2 from the germline V gene are SEHNR and FQNEAQ (reference sequence). With 1 base removed from V and 5 bases from J, the gap between germline ends came to 2 bases. The CDR3 extends over 12 amino acids. CDR3 protein: CASSLGTGELFF. The CDR3 bases are TGTGCCAGCAGCTTAGGGACCGGGGAGCTGTTTTTT.

The chain links TRBV2 to TRBJ1-2; D is unresolved. Germline V gene lookup returns CDR1 SNHLY and CDR2 FYNNEI. The CDR3 spans 12 residues. V was trimmed by 1 base and J by 4 bases, leaving 4 bases between them. Here the CDR3 DNA reads TGTGCCAGCAGTGAAGAGGGCTATGGCTACACCTTC. Translation: CASSEEGYGYTF.

This sequence joins TRBV2 and TRBJ2-1; 15 positions agree with TRBD2. The junction had 1 base not matched to a gene; V was cut back by 6 bases and J by 7 bases. CDR3 length: 14 residues. Per germline, CDR1 SNHLY and CDR2 FYNNEI. CDR3 sequence reads: CASRGLAGGNEQFF. The CDR3, as DNA: TGTGCCAGCAGAGGACTAGCGGGGGGGAATGAGCAGTTCTTC. Drawing the rest from reference TRBV2 and TRBJ2-1, the complete variable domain is EPEVTQTPSHQVTQMGQEVILRCVPISNHLYFYWYRQILGQKVEFLVSFYNNEISEKSEIFDDQFSVERPDGSNFTLKIRSTKLEDSAMYFCASRGLAGGNEQFFGPGTRLTVL.

This clone was counted only a few times. This chain uses TRBV19 with TRBJ1-1, with no clear D. CDR3 length equals 14 residues. The germline V gene encodes CDR1 LNHDA and CDR2 SQIVND (reference sequence). Trimming stripped 6 bases from V and 5 bases from J, with 16 bases between. The CDR3 region is CASSLDRGRTEAFF. The CDR3 bases are TGTGCCAGTAGCCTTGACCGGGGTAGGACTGAAGCTTTCTTT.

This chain joins TRBV29-1 and TRBJ2-3; D perhaps matches TRBD1 (5 bases). The CDR3 runs 13 residues. Germline V gene lookup returns CDR1 SQVTM and CDR2 ANQGSEA. Trimming removed 2 bases at V and 9 bases at J, with 15 bases between. The CDR3, as DNA: TGCAGCGTTGAATGGGGCATCCAAGGGACGCAGTATTTT. Protein: CSVEWGIQGTQYF.

The V gene is TRBV7-8, the J gene TRBJ1-5, with 7 bases that match TRBD1. CDR1 and CDR2 from the germline V gene are SGHVS and FQNEAQ. The CDR3 loop spans 15 amino acids. With V trimmed by 1 base and J by 5 bases, 5 bases remained unmatched. For the CDR3, the DNA is TGTGCCAGCAGCTTAGAGGGGGACAGCTATCAGCCCCAGCATTTT. Residues: CASSLEGDSYQPQHF.

This chain uses TRBV6-5 with TRBJ2-7; no reliable D call. Germline CDR1 MNHEY, CDR2 SVGAGI. V was trimmed by 3 bases and J by 8 bases, leaving 11 bases between them. The CDR3 contains 12 residues. DNA for the CDR3: TGTGCCAGCAGTTATTCTCCGGATCAGCAGTACTTC. Protein: CASSYSPDQQYF.

V gene TRBV30 combines with J gene TRBJ2-3; 9 bases agree with TRBD2. In germline, CDR1 is GTSNPN, CDR2 SVGIG (reference sequence). The CDR3 spans 14 residues. Germline trimming cut 2 bases from V and 2 bases from J; bases unmatched to any gene: 2. The CDR3 sequence: CAWSLAGYTDTQYF. CDR3 bases: TGTGCCTGGAGTCTAGCGGGGTACACAGATACGCAGTATTTT.

This sequence joins TRBV29-1 and TRBJ1-1; tentatively, D is TRBD1 (5 bases). Germline V gives CDR1 SQVTM, CDR2 ANQGSEA. V was trimmed by 3 bases and J by 2 bases, leaving 10 bases between them. The CDR3 spans 13 residues. The CDR3 DNA reads TGCAGCGTTGACAGGGCAGGCAACACTGAAGCTTTCTTT. Amino acid sequence: CSVDRAGNTEAFF.

The V call is TRBV19, the J call TRBJ2-3, with D perhaps TRBD1 (5 bases). This CDR3 spans 15 amino acids. Deletions cut 5 bases from V and 5 bases from J, with 17 bases between. In germline, CDR1 is LNHDA, CDR2 SQIVND (reference sequence). DNA for the CDR3: TGTGCCAGTAGTCCCAGGACACTCACGGGAGATACGCAGTATTTT. Translating it yields CASSPRTLTGDTQYF.

Details on this clone: Other DNA sequences within the sample encode an identical CDR3. This chain joins TRBV30 and TRBJ2-7, with 8 bases lining up with TRBD1. V lost 3 bases and J lost 4; bases outside the gene matches: 8. Germline values: CDR1 GTSNPN, CDR2 SVGIG (reference sequence). The CDR3 is 14 residues long. DNA for the CDR3: TGTGCCTGGAGCGCCGGGACAGGAAGGTACGAGCAGTACTTC. This translates into CAWSAGTGRYEQYF.

This chain joins TRBV9 and TRBJ2-3; 8 bases are a match to TRBD2. With 2 bases clipped from V and 1 base from J, the junction kept 6 bases outside the gene matches. CDR1 is SGDLS and CDR2 is YYNGEE in the germline V gene. This CDR3 is 16 amino acids long. The CDR3: CASSVVQAGGTDTQYF. CDR3 DNA: TGTGCCAGCAGCGTCGTCCAAGCGGGGGGCACAGATACGCAGTATTTT.

The chain is built from TRBV11-3 and TRBJ1-4; 10 nucleotides agree with TRBD1. The CDR3 spans 15 residues. Germline CDR1 is SGHNT and CDR2 is YENEEA. Trimming took 6 bases from V and 4 from J; bases not matched to a gene: 5. The CDR3 is CASSDRGRSNEKLFF. The CDR3, as DNA: TGTGCCAGCAGTGACAGGGGGCGAAGTAATGAAAAACTGTTTTTT.